The 8 T cell receptor beta chains given below trace back to one sample, sequenced in a study of cytotoxic CD8 clonotypes in ibrutinib-treated CLL. Some clones are missing from TCRdb's copy, which holds only in-frame ones; the method was immunoSEQ multiplex PCR. The table records 160,000 or so clones, more than 80% of them present only once. Sequences were derived from PBMCs, sampled after 24 months of ibrutinib treatment. These receptor sequences come from a human donor with chronic lymphocytic leukemia.

The gene calls are TRBV30 and TRBJ1-2, with D unclear. V shed 2 bases and J shed 2 bases, with 9 bases lying between them. The CDR3 totals 13 residues. Germline CDR1 GTSNPN, CDR2 SVGIG (reference sequence). In DNA form, the CDR3 reads TGTGCCTGGAGTCCCTATCGGAACTATGGCTACACCTTC. Translation: CAWSPYRNYGYTF.

The sample holds a few counts of this clone. The gene calls are TRBV9 and TRBJ1-5; perhaps TRBD1 as D (5 bases). The germline V gene has CDR1 SGDLS and CDR2 YYNGEE. CDR3 length: 15 residues. V gave up 3 bases and J gave up 2 bases, with 12 bases separating them. CDR3 in DNA: TGTGCCAGCAGCGCCACAGGAGCCGGCAATCAGCCCCAGCATTTT. Its translation: CASSATGAGNQPQHF.

The chain combines TRBV29-1 with TRBJ2-3; TRBD2 matches 7 bases. CDR3 length equals 15 residues. Germline-derived CDR1 and CDR2 are SQVTM and ANQGSEA. The ends lost 4 bases at V and 2 bases at J; junction bases unmatched: 9. CDR3 amino acids: CSVVFGGTATDTQYF. CDR3 DNA sequence: TGCAGCGTTGTTTTCGGGGGGACCGCCACAGATACGCAGTATTTT.

The chain carries TRBV7-8 and TRBJ1-4, with 7 bases matching TRBD1. This CDR3 comprises 15 residues. Losses at the gene ends were 5 bases for V and 5 bases for J; bases not matched to a gene: 8. The germline V gene has CDR1 SGHVS and CDR2 FQNEAQ. CDR3 nucleotide sequence: TGTGCCAGCAGCGCCCGACAGGGTCAAAATGAAAAACTGTTTTTT. Translation: CASSARQGQNEKLFF.

This clone has only one observation. V is TRBV4-3 and J is TRBJ2-1, with 7 bases that match TRBD2. In germline, CDR1 is LGHNA, CDR2 YSLEER. V lost 4 bases and J lost 6; bases outside the gene matches: 12. The CDR3 is 16 amino acids. The DNA of the CDR3 is TGCGCCAGCAGCCGGGCGAGGGAGGGCCGATTCAATGAGCAGTTCTTC. Amino acid sequence: CASSRAREGRFNEQFF.

This chain links TRBV10-3 with TRBJ1-2, with D tentatively TRBD1 (5 bases). From germline, CDR1 is ENHRY and CDR2 SYGVKD. This CDR3 has 11 amino acids. Trimming removed 6 bases from V and 14 bases from J, with 16 bases in between. For the CDR3, the DNA is TGTGCCATCAGCCCCGGGACTGGGGAGACCTTC. As protein: CAISPGTGETF.

V usage is TRBV7-2 and J usage is TRBJ2-7; TRBD1 aligns across 8 bases. The CDR3 sequence is 14 residues long. Germline loops: CDR1 SGHTA, CDR2 FQGNSA. Germline trimming cut 2 bases from V and 4 bases from J; bases unmatched to any gene: 4. Here the CDR3 reads CASSLTGGGYEQYF. DNA of the CDR3: TGTGCCAGCAGCTTAACAGGGGGTGGATACGAGCAGTACTTC.

The chain uses TRBV4-2 and TRBJ2-5; 9 bases match TRBD2. Unmatched junction bases numbered 6, after V lost 0 bases and J lost 1 base. Germline V gene data show CDR1 as LGHNA and CDR2 as YNFKEQ. CDR3 size: 17 residues. The CDR3 coding sequence is TGTGCCAGCAGCCAAGATTGGTGGCGGGGGGGCCAAGAGACCCAGTACTTC. It is translated as CASSQDWWRGGQETQYF.